This TCR beta chain is drawn from a study of CD8+ T cells in alopecia areata. RNA was isolated and reverse transcribed to cDNA, the sequencing template. Method: immunoSEQ multiplex PCR; TCRdb's copy keeps in-frame clones and lacks some. The sample carries about 160,000 clones, around 60% recorded once. This CDR3 contains 12 residues. CDR1 is SQVTM, CDR2 ANQGSEA, per germline. Unmatched junction bases numbered 5, after V lost 7 bases and J lost 7 bases. Treatment specified: oral pan-JAK inhibitor, 5-10 mg twice daily. Sequenced material: CD4+ T cells sorted from blood, taken at week 24, from a patient treated with tofacitinib. The chain uses TRBV29-1 and TRBJ1-4, with TRBD1 matching over 8 bases. This TCR derives from a human donor with alopecia areata. The CDR3 nucleotides read TGCAGCGCTGGACAGGGACGTGAAAAACTGTTTTTT. It encodes CSAGQGREKLFF. Full variable domain (outside the CDR3, taken from reference TRBV29-1 and TRBJ1-4): SAVISQKPSRDICQRGTSLTIQCQVDSQVTMMFWYRQQPGQSLTLIATANQGSEATYESGFVIDKFPISRPNLTFSTLTVSNMSPEDSSIYLCSAGQGREKLFFGSGTQLSVL.